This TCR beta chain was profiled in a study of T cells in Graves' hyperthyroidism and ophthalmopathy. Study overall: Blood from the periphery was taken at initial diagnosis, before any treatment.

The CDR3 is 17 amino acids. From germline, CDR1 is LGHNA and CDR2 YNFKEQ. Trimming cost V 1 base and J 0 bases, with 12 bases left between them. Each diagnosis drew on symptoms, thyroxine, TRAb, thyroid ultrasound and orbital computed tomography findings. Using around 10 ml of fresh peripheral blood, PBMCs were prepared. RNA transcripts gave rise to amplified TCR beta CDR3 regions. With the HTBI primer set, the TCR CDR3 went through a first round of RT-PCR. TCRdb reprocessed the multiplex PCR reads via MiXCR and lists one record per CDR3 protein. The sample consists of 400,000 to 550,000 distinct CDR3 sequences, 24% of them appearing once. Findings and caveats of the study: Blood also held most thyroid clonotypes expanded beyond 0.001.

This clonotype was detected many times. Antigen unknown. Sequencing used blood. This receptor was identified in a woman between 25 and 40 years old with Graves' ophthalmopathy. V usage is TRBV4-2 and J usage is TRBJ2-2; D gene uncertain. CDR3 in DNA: TGTGCCAGCAGCCAAGTCGTAAACGGTGCGAACACCGGGGAGCTGTTTTTT. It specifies CASSQVVNGANTGELFF.